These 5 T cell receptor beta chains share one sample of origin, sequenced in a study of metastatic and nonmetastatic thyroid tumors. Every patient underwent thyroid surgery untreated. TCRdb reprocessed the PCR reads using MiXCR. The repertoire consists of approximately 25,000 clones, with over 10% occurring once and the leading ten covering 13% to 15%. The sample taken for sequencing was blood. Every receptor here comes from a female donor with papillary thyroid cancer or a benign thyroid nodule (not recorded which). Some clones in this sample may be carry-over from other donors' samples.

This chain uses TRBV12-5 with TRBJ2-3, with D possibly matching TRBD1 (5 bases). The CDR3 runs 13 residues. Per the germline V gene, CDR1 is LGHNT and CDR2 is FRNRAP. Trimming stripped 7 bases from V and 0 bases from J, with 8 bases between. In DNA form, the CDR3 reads TGTGCTAGTGCCGCAGGGAGCACAGATACGCAGTATTTT. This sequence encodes CASAAGSTDTQYF.

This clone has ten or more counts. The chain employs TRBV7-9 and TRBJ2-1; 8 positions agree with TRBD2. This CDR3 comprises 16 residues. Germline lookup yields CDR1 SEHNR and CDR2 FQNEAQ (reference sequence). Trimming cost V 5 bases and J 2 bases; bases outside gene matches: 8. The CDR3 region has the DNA TGTGCCAGCAGCCCCGCGGGGGGTAGGGCCTACAATGAGCAGTTCTTC. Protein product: CASSPAGGRAYNEQFF.

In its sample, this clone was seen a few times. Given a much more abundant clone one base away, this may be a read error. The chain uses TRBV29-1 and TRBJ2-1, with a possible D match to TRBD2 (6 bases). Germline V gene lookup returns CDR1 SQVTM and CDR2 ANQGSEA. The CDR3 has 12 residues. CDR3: CSVGGVYNEQSF. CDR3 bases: TGCAGCGTTGGGGGGGTCTACAATGAGCAGTCCTTC.

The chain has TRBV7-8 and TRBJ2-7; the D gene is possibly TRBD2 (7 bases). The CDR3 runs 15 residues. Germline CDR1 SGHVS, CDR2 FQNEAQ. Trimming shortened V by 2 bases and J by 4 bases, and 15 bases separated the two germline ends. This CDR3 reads CASSLSGGDVYEQYF. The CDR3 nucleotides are TGTGCCAGCAGCTTATCGGGGGGCGACGTGTACGAGCAGTACTTC. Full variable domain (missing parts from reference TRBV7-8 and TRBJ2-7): GAGVSQSPRYKVAKRGQDVALRCDPISGHVSLFWYQQALGQGPEFLTYFQNEAQLDKSGLPSDRFFAERPEGSVSTLKIQRTQQEDSAVYLCASSLSGGDVYEQYFGPGTRLTVT.

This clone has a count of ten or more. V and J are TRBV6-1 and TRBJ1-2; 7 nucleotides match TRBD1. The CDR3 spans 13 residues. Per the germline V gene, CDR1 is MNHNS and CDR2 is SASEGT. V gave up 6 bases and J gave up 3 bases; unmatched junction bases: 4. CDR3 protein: CASRGTEDYGYTF. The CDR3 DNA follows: TGTGCCAGCAGAGGGACAGAGGACTATGGCTACACCTTC.